The sequence of this T cell receptor beta chain was determined in a study of PD-L1 blockade in urothelial cancer. Study-wide context: Patients commenced intravenous atezolizumab, 1,200 mg every 3 weeks, in the mid-2010s. Study-wide findings and caveats: Greater 3-week expansion of tumor-associated blood clones was recorded for durable-benefit patients.

Only in-frame clones appear in the TCRdb table, and some are missing; sequencing was by immunoSEQ multiplex PCR. This sample has about 76,000 clones, with about 91% found just once. The table lists this clone with a count of one. The antigen is unknown. The ends lost 5 bases at V and 8 bases at J; junction bases unmatched: 10. This CDR3 contains 14 residues. The germline V gene has CDR1 MNHEY and CDR2 SVGAGI. Regarding time point: peripheral blood 6 weeks after treatment start. Disease in patients was locally advanced or metastatic urothelial carcinoma. The sequences come from PBMCs, collected around atezolizumab (anti-PD-L1) treatment. The sequence was collected from a woman of 80 years or more with urothelial cancer. V gene TRBV6-5 combines with J gene TRBJ1-2, with 8 bases aligning to TRBD1. Here the CDR3 DNA reads TGTGCCAGCAGTGCCCAGGGGGCGACTAGAGGCTACACCTTC. Encoded protein: CASSAQGATRGYTF.